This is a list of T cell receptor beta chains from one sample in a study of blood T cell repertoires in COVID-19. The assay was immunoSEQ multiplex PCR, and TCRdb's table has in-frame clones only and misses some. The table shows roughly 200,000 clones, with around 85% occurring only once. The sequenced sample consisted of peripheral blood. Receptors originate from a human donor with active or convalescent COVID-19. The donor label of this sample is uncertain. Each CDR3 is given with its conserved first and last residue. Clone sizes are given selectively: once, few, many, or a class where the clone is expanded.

CDR3 protein: CASSLGGSYYEQYF
J gene: TRBJ2-7
clone size: .
V gene: TRBV7-9

CDR3 protein: CASSAQQGGTGELFF
J gene: TRBJ2-2
clone size: once
V gene: TRBV19

CDR3 protein: CASSTGANSPLHF
J gene: TRBJ1-6
clone size: .
V gene: TRBV7-9

CDR3 protein: CASSETSMGGASYGYTF
J gene: TRBJ1-2
clone size: .
V gene: TRBV2

CDR3 protein: CASSVRSNEQFF
J gene: TRBJ2-1
clone size: .
V gene: TRBV19

CDR3 protein: CASSSGTSGGTYEQYF
J gene: TRBJ2-7
clone size: few
V gene: TRBV5-4

CDR3 protein: CASSFASGDGTDTQYF
J gene: TRBJ2-3
clone size: .
V gene: TRBV7-6

CDR3 protein: CASSDLTRKGTDTQYF
J gene: TRBJ2-3
clone size: .
V gene: TRBV6-1

CDR3 protein: CASSLGGVRYNEQFF
J gene: TRBJ2-1
clone size: .
V gene: TRBV28

CDR3 protein: CAIRTSGRTGTGELFF
J gene: TRBJ2-2
clone size: .
V gene: TRBV10-3